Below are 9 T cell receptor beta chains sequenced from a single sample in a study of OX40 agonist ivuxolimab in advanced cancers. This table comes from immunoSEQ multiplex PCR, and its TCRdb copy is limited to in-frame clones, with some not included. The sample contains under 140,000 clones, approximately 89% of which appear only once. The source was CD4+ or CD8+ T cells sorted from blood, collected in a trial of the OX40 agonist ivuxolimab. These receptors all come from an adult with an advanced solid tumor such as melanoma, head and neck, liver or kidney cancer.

CDR3 DNA sequence: TGTGCCAGCAGTGAATTGGGCACTGAAGCTTTCTTT. Residues: CASSELGTEAFF. The chain uses TRBV2 and TRBJ1-1, with D unresolved. The CDR3 has 12 residues. Trimming pared 2 bases from V and 4 bases from J, leaving 5 bases between. The germline CDR1 and CDR2 sequences are SNHLY and FYNNEI.

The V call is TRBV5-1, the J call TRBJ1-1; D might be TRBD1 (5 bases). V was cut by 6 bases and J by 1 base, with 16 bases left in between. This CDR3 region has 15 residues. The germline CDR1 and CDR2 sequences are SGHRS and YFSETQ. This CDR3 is CASTGGSARNTEAFF. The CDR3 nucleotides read TGCGCCAGCACGGGGGGGAGTGCCCGGAACACTGAAGCTTTCTTT. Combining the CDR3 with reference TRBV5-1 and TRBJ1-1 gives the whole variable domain KAGVTQTPRYLIKTRGQQVTLSCSPISGHRSVSWYQQTPGQGLQFLFEYFSETQRNKGNFPGRFSGRQFSNSRSEMNVSTLELGDSALYLCASTGGSARNTEAFFGQGTRLTVV.

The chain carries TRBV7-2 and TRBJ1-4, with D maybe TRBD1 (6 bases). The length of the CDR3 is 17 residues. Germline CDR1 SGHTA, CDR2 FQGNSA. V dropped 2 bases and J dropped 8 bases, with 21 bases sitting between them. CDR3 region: CASSLLGHRVLREKLFF. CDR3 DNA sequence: TGTGCCAGCAGCTTATTGGGGCACAGGGTCCTCCGCGAAAAACTGTTTTTT.

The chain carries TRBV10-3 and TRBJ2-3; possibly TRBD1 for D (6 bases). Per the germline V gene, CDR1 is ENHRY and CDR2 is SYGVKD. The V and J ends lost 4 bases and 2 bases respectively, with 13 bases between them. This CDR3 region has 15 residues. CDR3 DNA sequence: TGTGCCATCAGTGGTCCAGGGGACCCCACAGATACGCAGTATTTT. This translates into CAISGPGDPTDTQYF.

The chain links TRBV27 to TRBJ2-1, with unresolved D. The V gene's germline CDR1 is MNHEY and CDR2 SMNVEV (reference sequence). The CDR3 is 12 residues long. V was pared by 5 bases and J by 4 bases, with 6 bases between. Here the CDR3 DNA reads TGTGCCAGCAGTGTTTCATACAATGAGCAGTTCTTC. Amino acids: CASSVSYNEQFF.

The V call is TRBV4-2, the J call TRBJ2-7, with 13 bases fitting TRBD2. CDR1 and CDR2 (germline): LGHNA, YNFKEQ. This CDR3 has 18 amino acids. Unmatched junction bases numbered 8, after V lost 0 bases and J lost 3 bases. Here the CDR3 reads CASSQETGTSGTIYEQYF. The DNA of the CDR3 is TGTGCCAGCAGCCAAGAGACTGGGACTAGCGGGACCATCTACGAGCAGTACTTC.

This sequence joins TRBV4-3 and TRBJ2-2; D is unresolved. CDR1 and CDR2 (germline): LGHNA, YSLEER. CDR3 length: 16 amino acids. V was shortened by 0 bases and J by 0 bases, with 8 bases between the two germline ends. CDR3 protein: CASSQEARANTGELFF. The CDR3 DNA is TGCGCCAGCAGCCAAGAAGCAAGAGCGAACACCGGGGAGCTGTTTTTT.

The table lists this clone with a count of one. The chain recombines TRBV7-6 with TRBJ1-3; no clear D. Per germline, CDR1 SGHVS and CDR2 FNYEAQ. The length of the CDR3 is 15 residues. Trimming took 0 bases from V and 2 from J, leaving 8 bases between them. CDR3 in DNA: TGTGCCAGCAGCTTAGCCGGGCAGACTGGAAACACCATATATTTT. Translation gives CASSLAGQTGNTIYF.

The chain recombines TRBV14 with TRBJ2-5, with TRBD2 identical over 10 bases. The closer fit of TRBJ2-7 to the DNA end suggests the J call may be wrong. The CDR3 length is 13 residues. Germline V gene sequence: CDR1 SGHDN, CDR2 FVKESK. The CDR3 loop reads CASRGLAGVEQYF. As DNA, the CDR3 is TGTGCCAGCAGGGGCCTAGCGGGAGTCGAGCAGTACTTC.